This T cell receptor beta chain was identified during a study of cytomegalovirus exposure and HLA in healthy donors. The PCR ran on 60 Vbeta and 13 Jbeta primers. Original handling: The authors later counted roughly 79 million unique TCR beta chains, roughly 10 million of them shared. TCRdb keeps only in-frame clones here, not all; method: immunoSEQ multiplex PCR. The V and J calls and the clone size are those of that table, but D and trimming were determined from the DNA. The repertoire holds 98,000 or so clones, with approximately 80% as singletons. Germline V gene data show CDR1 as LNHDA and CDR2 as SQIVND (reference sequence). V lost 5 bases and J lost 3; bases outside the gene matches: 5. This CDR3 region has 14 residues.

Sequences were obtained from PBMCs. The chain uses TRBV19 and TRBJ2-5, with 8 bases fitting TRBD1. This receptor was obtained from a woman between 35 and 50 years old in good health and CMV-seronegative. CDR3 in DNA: TGTGCCAGTAGTTTTCGACAGGGGAAAGAGACCCAGTACTTC. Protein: CASSFRQGKETQYF. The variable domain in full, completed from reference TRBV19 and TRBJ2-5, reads DGGITQSPKYLFRKEGQNVTLSCEQNLNHDAMYWYRQDPGQGLRLIYYSQIVNDFQKGDIAEGYSVSREKKESFPLTVTSAQKNPTAFYLCASSFRQGKETQYFGPGTRLLVL.